The rows below give T cell receptor beta chains drawn from one sample of a study of T cells in Graves' hyperthyroidism and ophthalmopathy. TCRdb re-called the multiplex PCR reads through MiXCR, storing one row per CDR3 protein. Of around 350,000 distinct CDR3 sequences detected, about 20% appear once; the ten largest clones hold about 4%. The specimen was blood. The receptors shown here come from a woman younger than 30 with Graves' hyperthyroidism. The CDR3 runs from the conserved cysteine through the conserved F or W. The D gene is left open where the match is weak. Clone size appears in some rows only: once, few, many, or a class for an expanded clone.

j_call clone_size v_call d_call cdr3_aa cdr3_nt
TRBJ2-7 once TRBV20-1 . CSARGHHDYEQYF TGCAGTGCTAGAGGACATCATGACTACGAGCAGTACTTC
TRBJ2-7 . TRBV6-1 . CASSEALGTYEQYF TGTGCCAGCAGTGAAGCCTTGGGAACCTACGAGCAGTACTTC
TRBJ1-5 many TRBV9 . CASSVAATGYNQPQHF TGTGCCAGCAGCGTAGCCGCCACAGGGTACAATCAGCCCCAGCATTTT
TRBJ2-4 . TRBV11-2 TRBD1 CASSFGQAENIKYF TGTGCCAGCAGCTTCGGACAGGCCGAAAACATTAAGTACTTC
TRBJ2-2 . TRBV7-2 . CASSPAGGDTGELFF TGTGCCAGCAGCCCGGCAGGGGGGGACACCGGGGAGCTGTTTTTT
TRBJ1-1 many TRBV12-3/TRBV12-4 TRBD1 CASSFFPPGGLNTEAFF TGTGCCAGCAGTTTCTTCCCCCCAGGGGGGTTAAACACTGAAGCTTTCTTT
TRBJ2-2 many TRBV12-3/TRBV12-4 . CASRALANTGELFF TGTGCCAGCAGGGCACTCGCGAACACCGGGGAGCTGTTTTTT
TRBJ1-3 many TRBV2 . CASSDRSYGNTIYF TGTGCCAGCAGTGACAGGAGCTACGGAAACACCATATATTTT
TRBJ2-5 many TRBV28 . CASSWGGTQYF TGTGCCAGCAGTTGGGGAGGGACCCAGTACTTC
TRBJ2-4 many TRBV6-1 . CASSEIGTDGRIQYF TGTGCCAGCAGTGAAATTGGGACTGATGGCAGGATTCAGTACTTC
TRBJ2-2 few TRBV20-1 . CSARAGEDINTGELFF TGCAGTGCTAGAGCCGGCGAAGACATAAACACCGGGGAGCTGTTTTTT
TRBJ2-7 many TRBV12-3/TRBV12-4 TRBD2 CASKLIAGEQQYF TGTGCCAGCAAGCTGATAGCGGGGGAGCAGCAGTACTTC
TRBJ1-3 many TRBV20-1 . CSASGVGNTIYF TGCAGTGCTTCAGGGGTAGGAAACACCATATATTTT
TRBJ2-7 . TRBV5-1 TRBD1 CASSPRRQGPYEQYF TGCGCCAGCAGCCCCCGAAGACAGGGGCCCTACGAGCAGTACTTC
TRBJ2-7 many TRBV7-9 . CASSLGPLEQYF TGTGCCAGCAGCTTAGGGCCACTCGAGCAGTACTTC
TRBJ2-5 many TRBV25-1 . CASSEFDRETQYF TGTGCCAGCAGTGAATTCGATCGAGAGACCCAGTACTTC
TRBJ1-5 many TRBV2 . CASSGFTMTQPQHF TGTGCCAGCAGTGGGTTTACGATGACTCAGCCCCAGCATTTT
TRBJ2-5 many TRBV3-1 . CASSQVKSPGLRLGTQYF TGTGCCAGCAGCCAAGTGAAAAGCCCGGGACTTCGTTTGGGGACCCAGTACTTC
TRBJ2-2 . TRBV2 . CASSEVQGIANTGELFF TGTGCCAGCAGTGAGGTCCAAGGTATCGCGAACACCGGGGAGCTGTTTTTT
TRBJ2-7 many TRBV20-1 TRBD2 CSASGAGGYYEQYF TGCAGTGCTAGTGGAGCGGGGGGATATTACGAGCAGTACTTC
TRBJ1-6 many TRBV6-1 . CASSDAGGNSPLHF TGTGCCAGCAGTGATGCAGGTGGCAATTCACCCCTCCACTTT
TRBJ2-4 . TRBV27 . CASWERGGIQYF TGTGCCAGCTGGGAAAGAGGTGGCATTCAGTACTTC
TRBJ2-7 many TRBV5-1 . CASSLTGAGTYEQYF TGCGCCAGCAGCCTGACCGGGGCAGGGACCTACGAGCAGTACTTC
TRBJ1-1 many TRBV29-1 . CSGGGAEAFF TGCAGCGGCGGGGGCGCTGAAGCTTTCTTT
TRBJ2-2 many TRBV11-1 TRBD1 CASSLGGTATTGELFF TGTGCCAGCAGCTTAGGGGGGACAGCAACCACCGGGGAGCTGTTTTTT
TRBJ2-1 many TRBV20-1 TRBD1 CSGEDRVVSRNEQFF TGCAGTGGCGAGGACAGGGTTGTATCGCGCAATGAGCAGTTCTTC
TRBJ1-1 . TRBV27 . CATRGGGPYTNTEAFF TGTGCCACCCGAGGGGGAGGGCCTTATACGAACACTGAAGCTTTCTTT
TRBJ2-3 . TRBV12-3/TRBV12-4 TRBD1 CASSPGQGPDTQYF TGTGCCAGCAGCCCGGGACAGGGGCCCGATACGCAGTATTTT
TRBJ2-3 many TRBV6-4 . CASSYDSTDTQYF TGTGCCAGCAGTTACGACAGCACAGATACGCAGTATTTT
TRBJ1-3 many TRBV29-1 . CSVDSGNTIYF TGCAGCGTTGACTCTGGAAACACCATATATTTT
TRBJ1-6 . TRBV6-1 . CASGSWTRNDSPLHF TGTGCCAGCGGATCCTGGACCCGAAACGATTCACCCCTCCACTTT
TRBJ2-2 many TRBV7-2 . CASSLEWGGELFF TGTGCCAGCAGCTTAGAATGGGGCGGGGAGCTGTTTTTT
TRBJ2-7 many TRBV6-5 . CASSVNLDRTYEQYF TGTGCCAGCAGCGTAAACCTGGACCGTACCTACGAGCAGTACTTC
TRBJ2-6 many TRBV28 . CASSSPRTWTGANVLTF TGTGCCAGCAGTTCCCCTCGGACCTGGACTGGGGCCAACGTCCTGACTTTC
TRBJ1-2 many TRBV28 . CASTLPDTNYGYTF TGTGCCAGCACTCTGCCGGACACTAACTATGGCTACACCTTC
TRBJ2-5 many TRBV5-6 TRBD1 CASSDGTGRETQYF TGTGCCAGCAGCGATGGGACAGGAAGAGAGACCCAGTACTTC
TRBJ1-1 many TRBV2 . CASRVQGSADTEAFF TGTGCCAGCAGAGTTCAGGGTTCAGCGGACACTGAAGCTTTCTTT
TRBJ1-5 many TRBV15 . CATSRDRGRAASNQPQHF TGTGCCACCAGCAGAGATAGGGGTAGGGCGGCGAGCAATCAGCCCCAGCATTTT
TRBJ2-5 . TRBV6-1 . CASSGKFRRLGETQYF TGTGCCAGCAGCGGGAAGTTTCGTCGCCTTGGGGAGACCCAGTACTTC
TRBJ1-2 many TRBV3-1 . CASSQGGRVEGYTF TGTGCCAGCAGCCAAGGGGGCCGAGTGGAAGGCTACACCTTC
TRBJ2-7 . TRBV5-1 TRBD2 CASSLYPAGAGGTYEQYF TGCGCCAGCAGCTTGTATCCCGCCGGGGCGGGGGGGACCTACGAGCAGTACTTC
TRBJ1-1 many TRBV7-2 . CASSFLMNTEAFF TGTGCCAGCAGCTTCCTGATGAACACTGAAGCTTTCTTT
TRBJ1-5 many TRBV10-2 . CASSWSESNQPQHF TGCGCCAGCAGTTGGAGCGAGAGCAATCAGCCCCAGCATTTT
TRBJ2-2 many TRBV7-6 . CASSLPAVEGVNTGELFF TGTGCCAGCAGCTTACCGGCCGTGGAGGGGGTGAACACCGGGGAGCTGTTTTTT
TRBJ1-5 . TRBV6-1 . CASSHRNSNQPQHF TGTGCCAGCAGCCACAGGAATAGCAATCAGCCCCAGCATTTT
TRBJ1-2 . TRBV6-1 . CASKVGSYGYTF TGTGCCAGCAAGGTGGGGTCCTATGGCTACACCTTC
TRBJ2-5 many TRBV2 . CASSERYQETQYF TGTGCCAGCAGTGAAAGGTACCAAGAGACCCAGTACTTC
TRBJ2-2 many TRBV12-3/TRBV12-4 . CASRNRGELFF TGTGCCAGCAGAAATCGGGGGGAGCTGTTTTTT
TRBJ1-5 many TRBV5-1 . CASSLAGGMPQHF TGCGCCAGCAGCTTGGCCGGGGGAATGCCCCAGCATTTT
TRBJ1-2 many TRBV7-2 . CASREGQGGYTF TGTGCCAGCAGGGAGGGGCAGGGAGGCTACACCTTC
TRBJ2-7 . TRBV5-1 TRBD1 CASSSDGTVYEQYF TGCGCCAGCAGCTCGGACGGGACAGTCTACGAGCAGTACTTC
TRBJ2-7 . TRBV7-2 TRBD1 CASSSTGVDYEQYF TGTGCCAGCAGCTCGACAGGGGTCGACTACGAGCAGTACTTC
TRBJ1-1 many TRBV20-1 TRBD1 CRGGQGQNTEAFF TGCAGGGGGGGACAGGGGCAGAACACTGAAGCTTTCTTT
TRBJ1-1 few TRBV5-1 . CASSLGLLTGNTEAFF TGCGCCAGCAGCTTGGGACTATTGACAGGGAACACTGAAGCTTTCTTT
TRBJ1-1 many TRBV5-1 . CASAVGWNTEAFF TGCGCCAGCGCTGTGGGGTGGAACACTGAAGCTTTCTTT
TRBJ1-2 . TRBV5-1 TRBD1 CASSLTGGLLYGYTF TGCGCCAGCAGCTTAACAGGGGGCCTGCTCTATGGCTACACCTTC
TRBJ2-5 few TRBV3-1 TRBD2 CASTPGGRPRGTQYF TGTGCCAGCACCCCGGGAGGCCGGCCCCGTGGGACCCAGTACTTC
TRBJ2-5 . TRBV6-1 . CASSDEGVETQYF TGTGCCAGCAGTGATGAGGGGGTCGAGACCCAGTACTTC
TRBJ1-1 many TRBV12-3/TRBV12-4 . CASSLGHVPEAFF TGTGCCAGCAGTCTAGGACACGTCCCTGAAGCTTTCTTT